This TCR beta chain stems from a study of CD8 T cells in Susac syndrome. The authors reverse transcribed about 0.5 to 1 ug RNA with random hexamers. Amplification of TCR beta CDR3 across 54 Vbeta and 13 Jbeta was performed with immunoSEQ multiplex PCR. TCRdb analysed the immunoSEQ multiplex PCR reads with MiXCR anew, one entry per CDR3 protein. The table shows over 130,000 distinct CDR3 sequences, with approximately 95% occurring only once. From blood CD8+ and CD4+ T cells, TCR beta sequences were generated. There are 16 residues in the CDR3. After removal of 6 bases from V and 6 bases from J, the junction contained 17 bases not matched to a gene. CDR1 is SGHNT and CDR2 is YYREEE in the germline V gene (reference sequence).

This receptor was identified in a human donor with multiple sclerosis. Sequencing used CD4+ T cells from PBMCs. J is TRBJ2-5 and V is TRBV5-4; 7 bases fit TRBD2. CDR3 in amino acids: CASTPPQGGSTKTQYF. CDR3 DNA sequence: TGTGCCAGCACCCCTCCTCAGGGCGGGAGTACGAAGACCCAGTACTTC. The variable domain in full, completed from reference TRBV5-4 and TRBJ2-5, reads ETGVTQSPTHLIKTRGQQVTLRCSSQSGHNTVSWYQQALGQGPQFIFQYYREEENGRGNFPPRFSGLQFPNYSSELNVNALELDDSALYLCASTPPQGGSTKTQYFGPGTRLLVL.